Listed below are T cell receptor beta chains from one sample, sequenced in a study of vaccination effects on CD4 cells after COVID-19. Only in-frame clones appear in the TCRdb table, and some are missing; sequencing was by immunoSEQ multiplex PCR. In the table there are some 20,000 clones, 70% to 80% of which are singletons. The antigens for these receptors are not known. The sequences come from CD4+ T cells from PBMCs cultured with HCoV-229E spike peptides, collected before COVID-19 vaccination. Receptors were obtained from a human donor who received a COVID-19 vaccine. The CDR3 runs from the conserved cysteine through the conserved F or W. The order of the fields is CDR3 protein, J gene, V gene.

CASSLAGTSGNYEQYF TRBJ2-7 TRBV7-9
CASSLASGRLYGYTF TRBJ1-2 TRBV5-1
CASSLGPASNEQYF TRBJ2-7 TRBV6-5
CASSFGTGGKEQYF TRBJ2-7 TRBV5-6
CASTAGTGGSGELFF TRBJ2-2 TRBV6-5
CASSLGTSGNTEQFF TRBJ2-1 TRBV5-4
CASSQDGQASSYNSPLHF TRBJ1-6 TRBV3-1/TRBV3-2
CASSPTGGNTDTQYF TRBJ2-3 TRBV2
CATSAPPRGSYNSPLHF TRBJ1-6 TRBV24-1
CASGAGDYEQYF TRBJ2-7 TRBV7-9
CASSSGVSYEQYF TRBJ2-7 TRBV6-5
CASSQEAAASYSSSYEQYF TRBJ2-7 TRBV4-1
CAWTRGPGNTIYF TRBJ1-3 TRBV30
CASSLSGGGTEAFF TRBJ1-1 TRBV28
CASSYSNEQFF TRBJ2-1 TRBV6-5
CASSKGPGQPKLFF TRBJ1-4 TRBV21-1
CASSPPHNLNTEAFF TRBJ1-1 TRBV18
CASSKYRAPATNEKLFF TRBJ1-4 TRBV19
CASSLSIGGPRNEQFF TRBJ2-1 TRBV5-1
CASSLTGLSDQPQHF TRBJ1-5 TRBV5-1
CASSTHLGGRPYEQYF TRBJ2-7 TRBV11-2
CASSAASYAYNEQFF TRBJ2-1 TRBV9
CASSQGPKRGGLETQYF TRBJ2-5 TRBV6-2/TRBV6-3
CASSLATGPRTGELFF TRBJ2-2 TRBV7-7
CSVEVPKMNTEAFF TRBJ1-1 TRBV29-1
CASSQGDYTEAFF TRBJ1-1 TRBV23-1
CASSQGRGTTEAFF TRBJ1-1 TRBV4-2
CASSQVGGEQYF TRBJ2-7 TRBV3-1/TRBV3-2
CASQMTRSSLNTQYF TRBJ2-3 TRBV6-5
CASSTSRTYGYTF TRBJ1-2 TRBV19
CASSMTWGALQPQHF TRBJ1-5 TRBV19
CASSLDRDTQYF TRBJ2-3 TRBV5-4
CASSLIPLTGSVNVNEQFF TRBJ2-1 TRBV13
CASKVGELFF TRBJ2-2 TRBV6-5
CASSQGALNTEAFF TRBJ1-1 TRBV5-1
CASSLEWTGSSGANVLTF TRBJ2-6 TRBV5-1
CASRRMGQGGTEAFF TRBJ1-1 TRBV2
CASSEGTGNYGYTF TRBJ1-2 TRBV6-1
CASSEGGRSTEAFF TRBJ1-1 TRBV2
CASSPTGGGETQYF TRBJ2-5 TRBV5-4
CASNPGTVGYEQYF TRBJ2-7 TRBV7-9
CASSPMSSAEMNTEAFF TRBJ1-1 TRBV11-2
CASSQDSGLGESTQYF TRBJ2-3 TRBV3-1/TRBV3-2
CATGQSNVGEQYF TRBJ2-7 TRBV3-1/TRBV3-2
CATSTRQSGSPLHF TRBJ1-6 TRBV15
CASSPRGQGFTDTQYF TRBJ2-3 TRBV4-1
CASSFRTGLNSPLHF TRBJ1-6 TRBV6-5
CAWSPQTFIWVVGYTF TRBJ1-2 TRBV30
CASRDSHYGYTF TRBJ1-2 TRBV6-5
CASSQTSTPGDRQYF TRBJ2-7 TRBV14
CASSLWLGNGYTF TRBJ1-2 TRBV7-8